This entry lists 30 T cell receptor beta chains sequenced from one sample in a study of patients and donors after allogeneic stem cell transplantation (dated by TCRdb to 2018 to 2021). The library was built by means of RT-PCR. The reads were generated on a NextSeq 550. The public reads were quality trimmed at Q25 with fastp and then assembled into clones with MiXCR by TCRdb, keeping productive beta chains. CDR3 protein sequences are deduplicated, and each keeps its most common genes and DNA. This sample has hundreds of thousands of distinct CDR3 sequences in its table, and 38% of those were observed once. The top ten constitute approximately 10% of the sample. Material for sequencing was blood, either unsorted or a sorted T cell fraction (not recorded which). These receptors all come from a human donor who was either an allogeneic HSCT recipient or a stem cell or donor lymphocyte infusion donor (not recorded which). It is not recorded whose cells these are; they may come from a transplant donor.

This clonotype occurred a few times. V is TRBV6-1 and J is TRBJ1-1, with D maybe TRBD1 (6 bases). The CDR3 spans 14 residues. Trimming left V 2 bases short and J 3 bases short, with 10 bases between. Germline assignment: CDR1 MNHNS and CDR2 SASEGT. The CDR3 here is CASSEQGPYTEAFF. For the CDR3, the DNA is TGTGCCAGCAGTGAACAGGGGCCTTACACTGAAGCTTTCTTT.

J is TRBJ2-2 and V is TRBV6-5, with 15 bases matching TRBD2. The CDR3 covers 18 residues. Germline CDR1 is MNHEY and CDR2 is SVGAGI. With 3 bases clipped from V and 5 bases from J, the junction kept 7 bases outside the gene matches. The CDR3 loop reads CASSYSTGLAGGTGELFF. For the CDR3, the DNA is TGTGCCAGCAGTTATTCTACCGGACTAGCGGGAGGGACCGGGGAGCTGTTTTTT.

The V call is TRBV12-3 or TRBV12-4, the J call TRBJ2-7, with a tentative D call TRBD1 (5 bases). Trimming cost V 4 bases and J 3 bases, with 10 bases left between them. This CDR3 has 13 residues. CDR3: CASSSPQDYEQYF. CDR3 nucleotide sequence: TGTGCCAGCAGTTCCCCACAGGACTACGAGCAGTACTTC.

This chain links TRBV12-3 or TRBV12-4 with TRBJ2-5, with a possible D match to TRBD1 (5 bases). The CDR3 is 12 amino acids. Deletions cut 3 bases from V and 5 bases from J, with 7 bases between. In DNA form, the CDR3 reads TGTGCCAGCAGTTTCGCAGGGGAGACCCAGTACTTC. Amino acids: CASSFAGETQYF.

The rearrangement joins TRBV29-1 to TRBJ1-4; 9 bases map to TRBD1. V shed 2 bases, J shed 7 bases, and the junction held 5 bases outside the gene matches. The length of the CDR3 is 14 residues. Germline CDR1 is SQVTM and CDR2 is ANQGSEA. The CDR3: CSVERLTGGEKLFF. CDR3 sequence (DNA): TGCAGCGTTGAAAGACTGACAGGGGGTGAAAAACTGTTTTTT.

The chain joins TRBV28 to TRBJ2-3; the D gene could be TRBD1 or TRBD2 (6 bases each). Germline assignment: CDR1 MDHEN and CDR2 SYDVKM. Trimming removed 2 bases at V and 2 bases at J, with 20 bases between. The CDR3 is 18 residues long. CDR3 region: CASSLGGLRNIFTDTQYF. CDR3 DNA sequence: TGTGCCAGCAGTTTAGGGGGGCTTAGGAATATCTTCACAGATACGCAGTATTTT.

This clonotype was picked up a small number of times. The chain uses TRBV5-1 and TRBJ1-1; D call uncertain. The CDR3 consists of 16 residues. The germline CDR1 and CDR2 sequences are SGHRS and YFSETQ. V was trimmed by 0 bases and J by 0 bases, leaving 12 bases between them. The CDR3 here is CASSLEGPGMNTEAFF. The CDR3 coding sequence is TGCGCCAGCAGCTTGGAGGGCCCTGGGATGAACACTGAAGCTTTCTTT.

This clonotype turned up a few times. This chain joins TRBV10-3 and TRBJ1-3; 7 bases match TRBD1. The germline gives CDR1 ENHRY, CDR2 SYGVKD. The CDR3 loop spans 15 amino acids. V shed 0 bases, J shed 4 bases, and the junction held 3 bases outside the gene matches. The CDR3 nucleotides read TGTGCCATCAGTGAGTCGAGGACAGGAGGAAACACCATATATTTT. Its protein is CAISESRTGGNTIYF.

The gene calls are TRBV5-1 and TRBJ1-1; D not certain. Germline assignment: CDR1 SGHRS and CDR2 YFSETQ. CDR3 length: 12 residues. The germline V and J ends were trimmed by 0 bases and 11 bases, with 11 bases remaining between them. Here the CDR3 DNA reads TGCGCCAGCAGCTTGGGGCCGGGTAGCGCTTTCTTT. This gives the protein CASSLGPGSAFF.

The CDR3 DNA follows: TGTGCCAGCAGTTTACTAGGGCCCGTAGGGGAGCAGTTCTTC. Amino acids: CASSLLGPVGEQFF. The chain couples TRBV12-3 or TRBV12-4 to TRBJ2-1; D is uncertain. V was cut by 2 bases and J by 10 bases, with 15 bases left in between. The CDR3 contains 14 residues.

There are many counts of this clonotype. V is TRBV12-3 or TRBV12-4 and J is TRBJ1-3; D remains unclear. The V gene lost 5 bases and the J gene lost 4 bases, with 6 bases spanning the gap. The CDR3 length is 12 residues. The CDR3 protein is CASSRSGNTIYF. As DNA, the CDR3 is TGTGCCAGCAGTAGATCCGGAAACACCATATATTTT.

V is TRBV4-1 and J is TRBJ1-2; tentatively, D is TRBD1 (6 bases). Per the germline V gene, CDR1 is MGHRA and CDR2 is YSYEKL. The CDR3 is 15 residues long. V was clipped by 6 bases and J by 4 bases, with 18 bases between them. The CDR3 loop reads CASRNRDGGGYGYTF. In DNA form, the CDR3 reads TGCGCCAGCAGGAACAGGGATGGAGGGGGCTATGGCTACACCTTC.

The chain is built from TRBV18 and TRBJ1-2; D is possibly TRBD1 (6 bases). CDR3 size: 14 residues. V lost 5 bases, J lost 4 bases, and 14 bases lay in between. Germline values: CDR1 KGHSH, CDR2 LQKENI. The CDR3 region is CASSYPGGPYGYTF. CDR3 in DNA: TGTGCCAGCTCATATCCCGGGGGGCCCTATGGCTACACCTTC.

This clonotype was found a few times. The chain recombines TRBV12-3 or TRBV12-4 with TRBJ1-2, with D possibly being TRBD1 (6 bases). The CDR3 runs 15 residues. Between the trimmed V and J ends, which lost 7 bases and 2 bases, there was a span of 17 bases. This chain's CDR3 is CASNQGQPGNYGYTF. CDR3 DNA sequence: TGTGCCAGCAACCAAGGACAGCCGGGCAACTATGGCTACACCTTC.

This chain uses TRBV18 with TRBJ1-6; D unresolved. This CDR3 spans 14 amino acids. Germline values: CDR1 KGHSH, CDR2 LQKENI. V shed 3 bases and J shed 6 bases, with 9 bases lying between them. The CDR3 is CASSPGRTNSPLHF. In nucleotides, the CDR3 is TGTGCCAGCTCACCTGGGCGGACTAATTCACCCCTCCACTTT.

The rearrangement links TRBV5-1 to TRBJ2-3; TRBD1 aligns across 8 bases. The CDR3 covers 16 residues. V dropped 4 bases and J dropped 2; count of bases not matched to a gene: 9. Germline V gene data show CDR1 as SGHRS and CDR2 as YFSETQ. The CDR3 loop reads CASSPGTGRHTDTQYF. Written as DNA, the CDR3 is TGCGCCAGCAGCCCCGGGACAGGAAGACACACAGATACGCAGTATTTT.

This clonotype was seen a handful of times. The V and J genes are TRBV12-3 or TRBV12-4 and TRBJ1-1, with 7 bases identical to TRBD1. CDR3 length: 15 residues. With 8 bases clipped from V and 1 base from J, the junction kept 10 bases outside the gene matches. Here the CDR3 DNA reads TGTGCCAGCGGTCTCACACAGGGGTCGAACACTGAAGCTTTCTTT. Encoded protein: CASGLTQGSNTEAFF.

This rearrangement joins TRBV20-1 to TRBJ1-4; D might be TRBD1 (6 bases). Trimming cost V 1 base and J 4 bases, with 7 bases left between them. CDR3 size: 13 residues. CDR1 is DFQATT and CDR2 is SNEGSKA in the germline V gene (reference sequence). The CDR3, as DNA: TGCAGTGCTAGAGGGGACATTAATGAAAAACTGTTTTTT. The encoded protein is CSARGDINEKLFF.

This clonotype was detected only a few times. The chain recombines TRBV9 with TRBJ1-4; possible D gene TRBD1, 6 bases. CDR3 size: 14 residues. Germline V gene lookup returns CDR1 SGDLS and CDR2 YYNGEE. The V and J ends lost 1 base and 8 bases respectively, with 12 bases between them. Written as DNA, the CDR3 is TGTGCCAGCAGCGTAAGAGCAGGGGACGAAAAACTGTTTTTT. Protein sequence: CASSVRAGDEKLFF.

The genes are TRBV9 and TRBJ1-1; TRBD1 might be the D (6 bases). This CDR3 has 15 amino acids. Trimming took off 0 bases at V and 3 bases at J, with 12 bases between the two ends. Germline V lookup: CDR1 SGDLS, CDR2 YYNGEE. The CDR3 DNA reads as TGTGCCAGCAGCGTAGGTGACAGGACTTACACTGAAGCTTTCTTT. This sequence encodes CASSVGDRTYTEAFF.

This clonotype has a count of ten or more. This chain links TRBV27 with TRBJ1-1; the D gene is possibly TRBD1 (5 bases). CDR1 and CDR2 (germline): MNHEY, SMNVEV (reference sequence). There are 15 residues in the CDR3. Trimming shortened V by 2 bases and J by 4 bases, and 14 bases separated the two germline ends. In nucleotides, the CDR3 is TGTGCCAGCAGTTTAAGACCAGGGCCGGGCACTGAAGCTTTCTTT. Translating it yields CASSLRPGPGTEAFF.

The gene calls are TRBV5-1 and TRBJ2-1, with 15 bases fitting TRBD2. The CDR3 runs to 15 residues. Germline CDR1 is SGHRS and CDR2 is YFSETQ. V shed 2 bases and J 8 bases; nucleotides not matched to a gene: 2. The CDR3 bases are TGCGCCAGCAGCTTTCGGACTAGCGGGGGGGATGAGCAGTTCTTC. It translates to CASSFRTSGGDEQFF. The variable domain in full, completed from reference TRBV5-1 and TRBJ2-1, reads KAGVTQTPRYLIKTRGQQVTLSCSPISGHRSVSWYQQTPGQGLQFLFEYFSETQRNKGNFPGRFSGRQFSNSRSEMNVSTLELGDSALYLCASSFRTSGGDEQFFGPGTRLTVL.

The chain uses TRBV5-1 and TRBJ2-3; TRBD1 matches at 7 bases. The germline CDR1 and CDR2 sequences are SGHRS and YFSETQ. J gave up 5 bases and V 4 bases, and 4 bases lay outside the gene matches. The CDR3 has 13 amino acids. The CDR3 loop is CASSPGDRDTQYF. DNA of the CDR3: TGCGCCAGCAGCCCAGGGGACAGAGATACGCAGTATTTT.

The V call is TRBV5-1, the J call TRBJ1-1, with D tentatively TRBD1 (6 bases). V was pared by 7 bases and J by 4 bases, with 14 bases between. The V gene's germline CDR1 is SGHRS and CDR2 YFSETQ. The CDR3 is 13 amino acids. CDR3 sequence reads: CASRYRARTEAFF. Written as DNA, the CDR3 is TGCGCCAGCCGATACAGGGCCCGCACTGAAGCTTTCTTT.

The chain joins TRBV10-3 to TRBJ2-7; possibly TRBD1 for D (5 bases). Germline V CDR1 and CDR2: ENHRY, SYGVKD. Trimming took off 5 bases at V and 5 bases at J, with 13 bases between the two ends. The CDR3 covers 13 residues. This CDR3 reads CAISRQGSDEQYF. The CDR3 DNA is TGTGCCATCAGTAGGCAGGGCAGCGACGAGCAGTACTTC.

The J gene is TRBJ1-2, the V gene TRBV5-5, with D unclear. This CDR3 region has 12 residues. The V and J ends lost 4 bases and 5 bases respectively, with 9 bases between them. Germline loops: CDR1 SGHKS, CDR2 YYEKEE (reference sequence). CDR3 in DNA: TGTGCCAGCAGCCCCGGACTTTATGGCTACACCTTC. This codes for CASSPGLYGYTF. Full variable domain (remainder filled in from reference TRBV5-5 and TRBJ1-2): DAGVTQSPTHLIKTRGQQVTLRCSPISGHKSVSWYQQVLGQGPQFIFQYYEKEERGRGNFPDRFSARQFPNYSSELNVNALLLGDSALYLCASSPGLYGYTFGSGTRLTVV.

The chain couples TRBV10-3 to TRBJ2-7, with TRBD1 matching over 8 bases. Germline lookup yields CDR1 ENHRY and CDR2 SYGVKD. The CDR3 is made up of 18 amino acids. The V and J ends lost 0 bases and 1 base, in that order; junction bases with no gene match: 11. CDR3 sequence (DNA): TGTGCCATCAGTGAGTCGTTGGACAGGGTAGGGCCATCCTACGAGCAGTACTTC. Translation gives CAISESLDRVGPSYEQYF.

The rearrangement uses TRBV5-5 and TRBJ1-1; possibly TRBD1 for D (6 bases). The CDR3 is 14 amino acids. The V end was cut by 4 bases, the J end by 10 bases, with 20 bases between. The germline gives CDR1 SGHKS, CDR2 YYEKEE (reference sequence). Here the CDR3 DNA reads TGTGCCAGCAGCCGTACGACAGATGGCAGGGGAGCTTTCTTT. Translating it yields CASSRTTDGRGAFF.

This clonotype has a handful of counts. The chain has TRBV12-3 or TRBV12-4 and TRBJ1-1, with TRBD1 as a possible D gene (5 bases). The germline V and J ends were trimmed by 6 bases and 6 bases, with 14 bases remaining between them. The CDR3 covers 13 residues. CDR3 nucleotides: TGTGCCAGCAGCCTCCTTGGGGGAGCTGAAGCTTTCTTT. Protein sequence: CASSLLGGAEAFF.

This chain uses TRBV20-1 with TRBJ2-3; 7 nucleotides agree with TRBD2. This CDR3 spans 15 amino acids. V lost 6 bases and J lost 2; bases outside the gene matches: 11. Germline CDR1 reads DFQATT; CDR2 reads SNEGSKA (reference sequence). CDR3 protein: CSARRLAAYTDTQYF. For the CDR3, the DNA is TGCAGTGCAAGGCGGCTAGCGGCGTACACAGATACGCAGTATTTT.